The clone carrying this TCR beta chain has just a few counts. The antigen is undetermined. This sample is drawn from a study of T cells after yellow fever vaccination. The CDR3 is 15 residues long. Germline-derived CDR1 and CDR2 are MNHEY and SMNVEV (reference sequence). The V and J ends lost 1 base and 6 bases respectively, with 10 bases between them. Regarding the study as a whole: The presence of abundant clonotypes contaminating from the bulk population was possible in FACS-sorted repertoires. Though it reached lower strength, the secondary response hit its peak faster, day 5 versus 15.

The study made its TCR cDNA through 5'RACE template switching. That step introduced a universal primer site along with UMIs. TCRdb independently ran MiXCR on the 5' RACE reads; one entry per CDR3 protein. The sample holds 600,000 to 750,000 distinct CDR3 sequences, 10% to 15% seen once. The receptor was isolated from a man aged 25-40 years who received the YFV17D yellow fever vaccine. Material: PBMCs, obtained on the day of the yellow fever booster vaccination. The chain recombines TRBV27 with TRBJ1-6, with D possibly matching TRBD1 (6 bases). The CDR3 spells CASSLFGTTNSPLHF. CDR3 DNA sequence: TGTGCCAGCAGTTTATTCGGGACAACTAATTCACCCCTCCACTTT.